This TCR beta chain emerged from a study of T-cell memory formation after mild COVID-19. Concerning this clonotype itself: The antigen is not known.

CDR3 length: 14 amino acids. Germline CDR1 reads LGHNA; CDR2 reads YNFKEQ. V shed 4 bases, J shed 9 bases, and the junction held 7 bases outside the gene matches. Barcoded TCR alpha and TCR beta cDNA libraries with UMIs came from 5'RACE using constant-segment primers. One entry per CDR3 protein results from TCRdb running MiXCR on the 5' RACE reads. The sample includes 450,000 or so distinct CDR3 sequences, around 25% of them seen just once. Study-level findings and limits: The main location of contracting CD4+ clones was CM and EM, and that of contracting CD8+ clones was EMRA. Pre-infection memory carried some responding clones, suggesting that cross-reactive memory joined. From day 15 to 85, contracting clones were balanced between CD4 and CD8, whereas later expanders leaned toward CD4+.

J is TRBJ2-7 and V is TRBV4-2, with 12 bases that match TRBD1. Source material: PBMCs or a T cell subset sorted from them (not recorded which). This receptor was taken from an adult woman who had mild COVID-19 (a few samples of this study predate the infection). Cell type and time point are not known. The CDR3 bases are TGTGCCAGCAGCCGGGACAGGGGGCAGAAGGGGCAGTACTTC. This codes for CASSRDRGQKGQYF.